This T cell receptor beta chain was sequenced during a study of blood T cell repertoires in COVID-19. This CDR3 contains 18 residues. Germline trimming cut 4 bases from V and 5 bases from J; bases unmatched to any gene: 17. Germline CDR1 reads LNHNV; CDR2 reads YYDKDF (reference sequence). Assay: immunoSEQ multiplex PCR; the TCRdb copy retains only in-frame clones and omits some. The table includes over 200,000 clones, roughly 87% detected once. The sequenced sample was peripheral blood. The chain couples TRBV15 to TRBJ2-1, with 7 nucleotides matching TRBD2. The clonotype comes from a woman aged 18-29 years who had recovered from COVID-19. CDR3 bases: TGTGCCACCAGCACACTGAGTGGCGGGGGTTTGATCCACAATGAGCAGTTCTTC. Translation: CATSTLSGGGLIHNEQFF.